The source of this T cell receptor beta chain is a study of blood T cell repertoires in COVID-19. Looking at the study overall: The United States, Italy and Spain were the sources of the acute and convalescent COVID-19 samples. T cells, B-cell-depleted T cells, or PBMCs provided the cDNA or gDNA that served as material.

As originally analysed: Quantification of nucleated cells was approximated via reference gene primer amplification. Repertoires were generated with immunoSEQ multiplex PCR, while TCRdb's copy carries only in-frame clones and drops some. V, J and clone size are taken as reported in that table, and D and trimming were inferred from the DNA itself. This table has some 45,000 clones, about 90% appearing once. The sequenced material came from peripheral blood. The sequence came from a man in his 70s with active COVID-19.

The CDR3 DNA follows: TGTGCCAGCAGTCTCACGACAGGGGGGGGCACTGAAGCTTTCTTT. Its protein product is CASSLTTGGGTEAFF. The V gene is TRBV27, the J gene TRBJ1-1, with TRBD1 matching 9 bases. With 5 bases clipped from V and 4 bases from J, the junction kept 8 bases outside the gene matches. The CDR3 length is 15 residues. CDR1 is MNHEY, CDR2 SMNVEV, per germline (reference sequence).